This TCR beta chain was profiled in a study of blood T cell repertoires in COVID-19. The protocol was immunoSEQ multiplex PCR, while the TCRdb copy is restricted to in-frame clones and leaves out a portion. The sample contains about 78,000 clones, around 85% of which appear only once. The CDR3 length is 14 residues. V lost 3 bases and J lost 8; bases outside the gene matches: 8. The V gene's germline CDR1 is SGHTA and CDR2 FQGNSA. This TCR derives from a woman aged 80 or older with active or convalescent COVID-19. What was sequenced was peripheral blood. The chain recombines TRBV7-2 with TRBJ1-2, with TRBD1 matching over 8 bases. The CDR3 here is CASSLGVTGAGYTF. The CDR3 region has the DNA TGTGCCAGCAGCTTGGGGGTGACAGGGGCGGGCTACACCTTC.